This record covers a single T cell receptor (beta chain). What it recognizes is unknown. V lost 0 bases to trimming and J lost 2 bases, with 21 bases between them. CDR3 length: 19 residues. The germline V gene has CDR1 SGHVS and CDR2 FNYEAQ. This specimen belongs to a study of cytomegalovirus exposure and HLA in healthy donors. Whole-study context: In a previous analysis, 120 million or so unique TCR beta sequences were found from 150 million to 200 million T cells. Study-level findings and limits: An apparent linkage of common viral pathogens to several of the most significant clusters emerged in a later analysis. The study carried out a later analysis of TCR beta sequences. It associated approximately 15,000 of them with specific HLA alleles at a false discovery rate of 0.05. TCR beta chains associated with HLA were, in a later analysis, more clonally expanded than equally common others.

60 Vbeta and 13 Jbeta primers were used in PCR. The assay was immunoSEQ multiplex PCR, and TCRdb's table has in-frame clones only and misses some. The sample includes roughly 100,000 clones, just over 70% of them seen just once. Input material: PBMCs. This clonotype was obtained from a boy younger than 18 in good health and CMV-seronegative. The V gene is TRBV7-6, the J gene TRBJ2-3; TRBD1 might be the D (7 bases). This CDR3 is CASSLAPGGQHLSTDTQYF. The CDR3 bases are TGTGCCAGCAGCTTAGCGCCCGGGGGACAGCACCTTTCCACAGATACGCAGTATTTT.